These T cell receptor beta chains were read from a single sample in a study of follicular helper T cells after annual influenza vaccination. Sequenced by immunoSEQ multiplex PCR; TCRdb stores in-frame clones only, minus some. The sample lists fewer than 10,000 clones; 85% to 90% were seen once. This specimen consisted of CXCR5+ CD38- circulating T follicular helper cells from blood, obtained on the day of influenza vaccination. The receptors were sampled from an adult who received the influenza vaccine. The CDR3 runs from the conserved cysteine through the conserved F or W. Each record gives: clone size, J gene, V gene, D gene, CDR3 length, CDR3 protein, CDR3 DNA. The D gene is left open where the match is weak. Size values are once, few and many counts, or a class for expanded clones, and some rows have none.

abundance: -
j_gene: TRBJ2-7
v_gene: TRBV11-2
d_gene: -
len: 17
CDR3aa: CASSLKLGRDSRFEQYF
CDR3nt: TGTGCCAGCAGCTTAAAGTTAGGGAGGGACAGCAGGTTCGAGCAGTACTTC

abundance: -
j_gene: TRBJ1-2
v_gene: TRBV27
d_gene: -
len: 12
CDR3aa: CASSLSGYGYTF
CDR3nt: TGTGCCAGCAGTTTATCAGGCTATGGCTACACCTTC

abundance: -
j_gene: TRBJ1-5
v_gene: TRBV11-2
d_gene: -
len: 14
CDR3aa: CASSLDQREQPQHF
CDR3nt: TGTGCCAGCAGCTTAGATCAGAGGGAACAGCCCCAGCATTTT

abundance: once
j_gene: TRBJ2-7
v_gene: TRBV6-1
d_gene: TRBD1
len: 16
CDR3aa: CASSEAWDRPPTRQYF
CDR3nt: TGTGCCAGCAGTGAAGCGTGGGACAGACCTCCTACGCGGCAGTACTTC

abundance: -
j_gene: TRBJ1-4
v_gene: TRBV7-8
d_gene: TRBD1
len: 16
CDR3aa: CASSQGQGPGREKLFF
CDR3nt: TGTGCCAGCAGCCAAGGACAGGGACCAGGTCGGGAAAAACTGTTTTTT

abundance: -
j_gene: TRBJ1-1
v_gene: TRBV5-1
d_gene: -
len: 14
CDR3aa: CASSLAATGSEAFF
CDR3nt: TGCGCCAGCAGCTTGGCAGCTACAGGGTCCGAAGCTTTCTTT

abundance: -
j_gene: TRBJ2-7
v_gene: TRBV19
d_gene: -
len: 15
CDR3aa: CASNSGTASSYEQYF
CDR3nt: TGTGCCAGTAATTCCGGGACTGCAAGCTCCTACGAGCAGTACTTC

abundance: few
j_gene: TRBJ1-1
v_gene: TRBV11-2
d_gene: TRBD1
len: 14
CDR3aa: CASSSRQGNTEAFF
CDR3nt: TGTGCCAGCAGCTCGAGACAGGGAAACACTGAAGCTTTCTTT

abundance: -
j_gene: TRBJ1-2
v_gene: TRBV5-1
d_gene: -
len: 14
CDR3aa: CASRDKGDLGGYTF
CDR3nt: TGCGCCAGCAGGGATAAGGGGGACCTCGGTGGCTACACCTTC

abundance: -
j_gene: TRBJ1-2
v_gene: TRBV19
d_gene: -
len: 11
CDR3aa: CASFRDRGYTF
CDR3nt: TGTGCCAGTTTCAGGGATCGTGGCTACACCTTC

abundance: -
j_gene: TRBJ2-6
v_gene: TRBV5-4
d_gene: -
len: 16
CDR3aa: CASSLAALSGANVLTF
CDR3nt: TGTGCCAGCAGCTTGGCAGCCCTCTCTGGGGCCAACGTCCTGACTTTC

abundance: once
j_gene: TRBJ2-1
v_gene: TRBV27
d_gene: TRBD1
len: 14
CDR3aa: CASRTGTEYNEQFF
CDR3nt: TGTGCCAGCAGGACCGGGACAGAATACAATGAGCAGTTCTTC